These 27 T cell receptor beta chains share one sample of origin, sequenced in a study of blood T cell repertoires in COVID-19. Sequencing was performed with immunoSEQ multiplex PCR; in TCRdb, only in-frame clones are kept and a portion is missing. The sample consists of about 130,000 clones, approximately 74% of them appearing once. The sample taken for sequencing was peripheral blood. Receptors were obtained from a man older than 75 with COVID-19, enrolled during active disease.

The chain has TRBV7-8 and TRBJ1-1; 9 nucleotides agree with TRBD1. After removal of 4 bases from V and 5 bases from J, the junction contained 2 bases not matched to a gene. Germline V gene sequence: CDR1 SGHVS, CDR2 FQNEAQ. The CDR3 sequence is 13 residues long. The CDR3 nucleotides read TGTGCCAGCAGCTACGACAGGGGGACTGAAGCTTTCTTT. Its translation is CASSYDRGTEAFF. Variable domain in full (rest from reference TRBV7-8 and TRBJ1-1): GAGVSQSPRYKVAKRGQDVALRCDPISGHVSLFWYQQALGQGPEFLTYFQNEAQLDKSGLPSDRFFAERPEGSVSTLKIQRTQQEDSAVYLCASSYDRGTEAFFGQGTRLTVV.

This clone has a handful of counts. The chain's CDR3 is CASSLPGQGSEETQYF. CDR3 DNA: TGTGCCAGCAGCCTACCGGGACAGGGGAGTGAAGAGACCCAGTACTTC. J is TRBJ2-5 and V is TRBV7-9; 10 bases are a match to TRBD1. V was pared by 5 bases and J by 3 bases, with 9 bases of the junction left unmatched. The CDR3 is made up of 16 amino acids. The germline CDR1 and CDR2 sequences are SEHNR and FQNEAQ (reference sequence).

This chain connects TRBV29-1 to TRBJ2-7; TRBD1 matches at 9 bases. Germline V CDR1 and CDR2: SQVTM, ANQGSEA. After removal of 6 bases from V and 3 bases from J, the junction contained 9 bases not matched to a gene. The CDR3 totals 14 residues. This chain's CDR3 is CSVTGQGRIYEQYF. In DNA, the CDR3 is TGCAGCGTGACCGGACAGGGGAGGATCTACGAGCAGTACTTC.

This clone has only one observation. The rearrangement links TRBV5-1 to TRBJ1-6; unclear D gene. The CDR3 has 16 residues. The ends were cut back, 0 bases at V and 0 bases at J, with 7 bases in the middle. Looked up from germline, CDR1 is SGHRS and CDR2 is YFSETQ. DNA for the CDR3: TGCGCCAGCAGCTTGGGCCCCGGCTCCTATAATTCACCCCTCCACTTT. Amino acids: CASSLGPGSYNSPLHF.

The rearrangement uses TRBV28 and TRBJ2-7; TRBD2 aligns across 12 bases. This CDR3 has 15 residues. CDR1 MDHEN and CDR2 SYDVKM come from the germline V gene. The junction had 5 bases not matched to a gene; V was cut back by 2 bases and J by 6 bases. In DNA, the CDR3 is TGTGCCAGCAGTTTAGCGGCTAGCGGGAGGGTCGAGCAGTACTTC. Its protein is CASSLAASGRVEQYF.

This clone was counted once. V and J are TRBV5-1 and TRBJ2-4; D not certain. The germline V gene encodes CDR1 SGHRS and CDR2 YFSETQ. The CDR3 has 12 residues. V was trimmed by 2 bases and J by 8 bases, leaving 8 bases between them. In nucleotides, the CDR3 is TGCGCCAGCAGCTTATCTGAGGACATTCAGTACTTC. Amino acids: CASSLSEDIQYF. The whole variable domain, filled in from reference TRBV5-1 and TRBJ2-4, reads KAGVTQTPRYLIKTRGQQVTLSCSPISGHRSVSWYQQTPGQGLQFLFEYFSETQRNKGNFPGRFSGRQFSNSRSEMNVSTLELGDSALYLCASSLSEDIQYFGAGTRLSVL.

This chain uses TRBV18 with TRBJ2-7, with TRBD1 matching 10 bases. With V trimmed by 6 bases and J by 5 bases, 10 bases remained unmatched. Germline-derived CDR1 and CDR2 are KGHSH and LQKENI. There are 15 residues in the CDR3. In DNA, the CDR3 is TGTGCCAGCTCCCTTAGGGGGACAGGGGTTGACGAGCAGTACTTC. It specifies CASSLRGTGVDEQYF.

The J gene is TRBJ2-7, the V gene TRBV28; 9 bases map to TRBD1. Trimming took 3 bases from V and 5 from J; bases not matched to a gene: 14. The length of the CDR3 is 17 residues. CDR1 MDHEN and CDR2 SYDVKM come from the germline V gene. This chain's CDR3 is CASSLPTGGEFKNEQYF. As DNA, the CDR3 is TGTGCCAGCAGTTTGCCTACAGGGGGCGAATTTAAGAACGAGCAGTACTTC. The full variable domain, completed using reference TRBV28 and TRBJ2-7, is DVKVTQSSRYLVKRTGEKVFLECVQDMDHENMFWYRQDPGLGLRLIYFSYDVKMKEKGDIPEGYSVSREKKERFSLILESASTNQTSMYLCASSLPTGGEFKNEQYFGPGTRLTVT.

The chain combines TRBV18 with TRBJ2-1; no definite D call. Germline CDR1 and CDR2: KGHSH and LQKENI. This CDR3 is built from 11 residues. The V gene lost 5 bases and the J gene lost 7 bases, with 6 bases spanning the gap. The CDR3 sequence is CASSVLNEQFF. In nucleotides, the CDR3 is TGTGCCAGCTCAGTCTTGAATGAGCAGTTCTTC.

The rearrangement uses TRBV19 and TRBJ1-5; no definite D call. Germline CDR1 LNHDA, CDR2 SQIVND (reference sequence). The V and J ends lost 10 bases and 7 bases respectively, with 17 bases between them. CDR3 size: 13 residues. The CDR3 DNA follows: TGTGCCACAGGAGGGTATCTGGCGCAGCCCCAGCATTTT. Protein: CATGGYLAQPQHF.

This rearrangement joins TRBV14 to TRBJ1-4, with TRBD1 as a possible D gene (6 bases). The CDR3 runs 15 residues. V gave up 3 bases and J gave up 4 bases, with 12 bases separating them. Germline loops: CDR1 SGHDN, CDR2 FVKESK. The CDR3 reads CASSHLWTVNEKLFF. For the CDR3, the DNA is TGTGCCAGCAGCCATCTCTGGACAGTTAATGAAAAACTGTTTTTT.

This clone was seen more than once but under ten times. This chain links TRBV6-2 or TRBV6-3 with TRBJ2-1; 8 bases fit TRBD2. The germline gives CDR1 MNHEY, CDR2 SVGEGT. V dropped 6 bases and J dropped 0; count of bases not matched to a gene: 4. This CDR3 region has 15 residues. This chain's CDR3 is CASSVAGSSYNEQFF. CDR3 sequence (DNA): TGTGCCAGCAGCGTAGCGGGGAGCTCCTACAATGAGCAGTTCTTC.

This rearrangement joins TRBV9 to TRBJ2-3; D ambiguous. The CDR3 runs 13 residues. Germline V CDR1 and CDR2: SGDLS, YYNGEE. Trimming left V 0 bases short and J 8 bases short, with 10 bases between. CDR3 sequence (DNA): TGTGCCAGCAGCGTAGTTGGATCAGGTACGCAGTATTTT. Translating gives CASSVVGSGTQYF.

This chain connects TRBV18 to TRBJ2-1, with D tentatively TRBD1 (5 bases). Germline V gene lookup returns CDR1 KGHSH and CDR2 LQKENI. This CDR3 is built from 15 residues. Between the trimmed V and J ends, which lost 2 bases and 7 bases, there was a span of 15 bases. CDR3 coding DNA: TGTGCCAGCTCACCAAGACAGCCGATACTTAATGAGCAGTTCTTC. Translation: CASSPRQPILNEQFF.

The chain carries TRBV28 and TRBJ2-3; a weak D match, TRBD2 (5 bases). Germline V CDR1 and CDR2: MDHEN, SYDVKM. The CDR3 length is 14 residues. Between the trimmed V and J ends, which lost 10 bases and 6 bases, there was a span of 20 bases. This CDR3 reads CATPRVRELDTQYF. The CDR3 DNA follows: TGTGCCACCCCACGGGTCCGGGAATTGGATACGCAGTATTTT.

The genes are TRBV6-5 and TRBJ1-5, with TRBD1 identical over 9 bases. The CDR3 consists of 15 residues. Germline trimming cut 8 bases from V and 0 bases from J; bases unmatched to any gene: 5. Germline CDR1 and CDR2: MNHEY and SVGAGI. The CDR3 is CASGQGLYSNQPQHF. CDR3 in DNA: TGTGCCAGCGGACAGGGGCTTTATAGCAATCAGCCCCAGCATTTT.

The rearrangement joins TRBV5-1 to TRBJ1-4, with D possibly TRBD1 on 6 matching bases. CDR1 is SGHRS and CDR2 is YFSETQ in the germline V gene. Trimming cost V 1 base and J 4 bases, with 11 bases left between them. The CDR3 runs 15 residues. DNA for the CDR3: TGCGCCAGCAGCTTGACAGGGCTTAATAATGAAAAACTGTTTTTT. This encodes CASSLTGLNNEKLFF. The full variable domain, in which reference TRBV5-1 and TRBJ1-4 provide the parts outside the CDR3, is KAGVTQTPRYLIKTRGQQVTLSCSPISGHRSVSWYQQTPGQGLQFLFEYFSETQRNKGNFPGRFSGRQFSNSRSEMNVSTLELGDSALYLCASSLTGLNNEKLFFGSGTQLSVL.

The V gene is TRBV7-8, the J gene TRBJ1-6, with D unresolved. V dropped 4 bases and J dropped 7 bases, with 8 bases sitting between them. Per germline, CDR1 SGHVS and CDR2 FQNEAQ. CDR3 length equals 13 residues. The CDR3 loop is CASSSLANSPLHF. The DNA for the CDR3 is TGTGCCAGCAGCTCCCTTGCGAATTCACCCCTCCACTTT.

In DNA, the CDR3 is TGTGCCAGCAGCGCTCCCCGTCGGGGCTACACCTTC. Its translation is CASSAPRRGYTF. This chain connects TRBV9 to TRBJ1-2; D is unresolved. Trimming removed 3 bases from V and 8 bases from J, with 11 bases in between. The V gene's germline CDR1 is SGDLS and CDR2 YYNGEE. The CDR3 length is 12 residues. The full variable domain, completed using reference TRBV9 and TRBJ1-2, is DSGVTQTPKHLITATGQRVTLRCSPRSGDLSVYWYQQSLDQGLQFLIQYYNGEERAKGNILERFSAQQFPDLHSELNLSSLELGDSALYFCASSAPRRGYTFGSGTRLTVV.

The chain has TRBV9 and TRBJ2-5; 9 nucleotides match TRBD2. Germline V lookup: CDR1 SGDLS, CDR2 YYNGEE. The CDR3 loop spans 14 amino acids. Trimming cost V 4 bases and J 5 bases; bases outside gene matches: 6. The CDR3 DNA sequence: TGTGCCAGCAGCCCCTTCAGCGGGAGGGAGACCCAGTACTTC. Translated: CASSPFSGRETQYF.

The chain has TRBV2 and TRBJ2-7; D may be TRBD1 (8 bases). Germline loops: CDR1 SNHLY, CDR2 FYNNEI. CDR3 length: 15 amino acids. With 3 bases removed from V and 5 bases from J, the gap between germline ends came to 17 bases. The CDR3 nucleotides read TGTGCCAGCAGTGACCTCGGACAGGGAGGGAACGAGCAGTACTTC. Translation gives CASSDLGQGGNEQYF.

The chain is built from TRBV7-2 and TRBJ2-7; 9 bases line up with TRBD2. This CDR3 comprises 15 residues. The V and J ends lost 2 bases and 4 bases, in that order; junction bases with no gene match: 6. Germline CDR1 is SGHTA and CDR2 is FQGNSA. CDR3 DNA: TGTGCCAGCAGCTTAAATAGCGGGAGACAGTACGAGCAGTACTTC. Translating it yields CASSLNSGRQYEQYF.

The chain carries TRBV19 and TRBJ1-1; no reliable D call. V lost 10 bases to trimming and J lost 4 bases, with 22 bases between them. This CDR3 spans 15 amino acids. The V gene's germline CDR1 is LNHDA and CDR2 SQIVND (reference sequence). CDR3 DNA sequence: TGTGCCATACGACGGAGCCATGTCCGGGGCACTGAAGCTTTCTTT. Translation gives CAIRRSHVRGTEAFF.

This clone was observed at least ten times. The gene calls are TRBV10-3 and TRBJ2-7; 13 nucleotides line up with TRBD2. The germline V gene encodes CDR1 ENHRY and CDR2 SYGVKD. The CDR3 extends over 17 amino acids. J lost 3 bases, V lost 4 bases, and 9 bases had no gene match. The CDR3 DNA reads TGTGCCATCAGTGTCACCTCCGGGACTAGCGGGATCTACGAGCAGTACTTC. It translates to CAISVTSGTSGIYEQYF.

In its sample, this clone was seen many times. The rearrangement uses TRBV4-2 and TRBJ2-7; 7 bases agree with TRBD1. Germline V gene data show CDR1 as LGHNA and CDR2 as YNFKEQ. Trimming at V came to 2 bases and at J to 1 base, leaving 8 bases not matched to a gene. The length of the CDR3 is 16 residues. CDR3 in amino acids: CASSQTGASLSYEQYF. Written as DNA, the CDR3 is TGTGCCAGCAGCCAAACAGGGGCGTCCCTTTCCTACGAGCAGTACTTC.

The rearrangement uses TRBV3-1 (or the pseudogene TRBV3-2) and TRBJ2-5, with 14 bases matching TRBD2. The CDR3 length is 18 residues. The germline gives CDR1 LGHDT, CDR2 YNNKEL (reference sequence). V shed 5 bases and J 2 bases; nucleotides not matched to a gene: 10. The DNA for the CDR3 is TGTGCCAGCAGCTTACGACTAGCGGGAGGGGGGGGACAAGAGACCCAGTACTTC. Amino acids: CASSLRLAGGGGQETQYF.

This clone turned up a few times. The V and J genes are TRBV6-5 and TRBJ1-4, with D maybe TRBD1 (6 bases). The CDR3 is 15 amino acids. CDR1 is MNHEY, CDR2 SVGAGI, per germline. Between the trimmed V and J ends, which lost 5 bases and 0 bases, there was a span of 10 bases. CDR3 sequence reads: CASSTTGSTNEKLFF. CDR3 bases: TGTGCCAGCAGTACAACAGGGTCAACTAATGAAAAACTGTTTTTT.